This T cell receptor (beta chain) was observed in a study of shared clonotypes between healthy human individuals. Data came from immunoSEQ multiplex PCR; TCRdb stores just in-frame clones and leaves some out. The sample consists of around 1.5 million clones, 95% to 99% of them appearing once. The germline gives CDR1 ENHRY, CDR2 SYGVKD. This CDR3 spans 12 amino acids. The V gene lost 3 bases and the J gene lost 4 bases, with 5 bases spanning the gap. This receptor was obtained from a man aged 30 to 45 in good health. What was sequenced was naive CD4+ T cells sorted from blood. The subset was: CD45RA+ positively selected. The V gene is TRBV10-3, the J gene TRBJ2-3; the D is unclear. This chain's CDR3 is CAISDSADTQYF. DNA for the CDR3: TGTGCCATCAGTGACTCGGCAGATACGCAGTATTTT.